The clone carrying this T cell receptor beta chain was seen ten or more times. The antigen is not known. From germline, CDR1 is ENHRY and CDR2 SYGVKD. The CDR3 runs to 16 residues. V was trimmed by 4 bases and J by 0 bases, leaving 13 bases between them. The data are from a study of CD8 T cells in ankylosing spondylitis. Study results and limitations: Researchers reportedly found disease-linked clones significantly enriched in matched ankylosing spondylitis synovial fluid. It appeared that ankylosing spondylitis blood was characterized by a TCR beta motif of about 8 highly homologous variants.

Libraries for TCR beta were made by quantitative 5'-RACE with molecular barcodes. In TCRdb, the 5' RACE reads were re-called with MiXCR into one record per CDR3 protein. The sample has some 37,000 distinct CDR3 sequences; around 6.2% are singletons. This sequence was found in a male donor with ankylosing spondylitis or in good health (not recorded which). This sequence joins TRBV10-3 and TRBJ2-1, with a possible D match to TRBD2 (6 bases). Sample: blood, either unsorted or a sorted T cell fraction (not recorded which). The CDR3, as DNA: TGTGCCATCAGTGGGAGGGCCTATGGCTCCTACAATGAGCAGTTCTTC. As protein: CAISGRAYGSYNEQFF.